A single sample is the source of the 13 T cell receptor beta chains below, sequenced in a study of long-term antiretroviral therapy in people with HIV. They ran version v3.0 of the immunoSEQ assay at survey level. Profiled with immunoSEQ multiplex PCR; TCRdb holds only in-frame clones, not every one. The repertoire holds about 22,000 clones, with more than 70% as singletons. Sample: unsorted PBMCs, taken 1.3 years after starting antiretroviral therapy. All receptors derive from a man aged 60-69 years with HIV.

The chain employs TRBV6-1 and TRBJ2-3, with D unresolved. The CDR3 extends over 16 amino acids. The germline CDR1 and CDR2 sequences are MNHNS and SASEGT. Between the trimmed V and J ends, which lost 4 bases and 0 bases, there was a span of 14 bases. Written as DNA, the CDR3 is TGTGCCAGCAGTGCAAACTTGCGCCCTAGCACAGATACGCAGTATTTT. This gives the protein CASSANLRPSTDTQYF.

The chain has TRBV11-2 and TRBJ1-1; weak D call: TRBD1 (6 bases). CDR3 length equals 14 residues. Trimming took off 5 bases at V and 1 base at J, with 11 bases between the two ends. Germline assignment: CDR1 SGHAT and CDR2 FQNNGV. CDR3 residues: CASSNRDENTEAFF. The CDR3 DNA is TGTGCCAGCAGCAACAGGGATGAGAACACTGAAGCTTTCTTT.

V gene TRBV4-1 combines with J gene TRBJ1-2, with 9 positions matching TRBD1. The V and J ends lost 4 bases and 7 bases, in that order; junction bases with no gene match: 10. The CDR3 length is 15 residues. Germline CDR1 is MGHRA and CDR2 is YSYEKL. CDR3 sequence (DNA): TGCGCCAGCAGCCTAACTCGGGACAGGGATGCTGGCTACACCTTC. This sequence encodes CASSLTRDRDAGYTF.

This clone was detected only once. V and J are TRBV5-4 and TRBJ1-5; 7 positions agree with TRBD1. The germline gives CDR1 SGHNT, CDR2 YYREEE (reference sequence). Trimming at V came to 4 bases and at J to 4 bases, leaving 8 bases not matched to a gene. CDR3 size: 15 residues. The CDR3 loop is CASSQGGGLNQPQHF. CDR3 sequence (DNA): TGTGCCAGCAGCCAGGGGGGGGGTTTGAATCAGCCCCAGCATTTT.

The chain combines TRBV10-3 with TRBJ2-7, with TRBD2 matching over 8 bases. The germline V gene has CDR1 ENHRY and CDR2 SYGVKD. V trimming: 10 bases; J trimming: 5 bases; junction bases outside the gene matches: 4. This CDR3 comprises 11 residues. CDR3 loop: CASTGGNEQYF. The CDR3 DNA sequence: TGTGCCAGCACGGGAGGGAACGAGCAGTACTTC.

This chain joins TRBV7-2 and TRBJ1-3; D call uncertain. Germline V lookup: CDR1 SGHTA, CDR2 FQGNSA. The CDR3 loop spans 13 amino acids. V was cut by 5 bases and J by 4 bases, with 9 bases left in between. The CDR3 DNA sequence: TGTGCCAGCAGCCCCTCTTACGGAAACACCATATATTTT. This gives the protein CASSPSYGNTIYF.

The V gene is TRBV5-4, the J gene TRBJ1-1; 8 bases are a match to TRBD1. CDR3 length: 14 amino acids. Germline values: CDR1 SGHNT, CDR2 YYREEE (reference sequence). Trimming removed 5 bases from V and 5 bases from J; junction bases left unmatched: 8. The CDR3 DNA reads TGTGCCAGCAGGGGGGACAGGATTGCGACTGAAGCTTTCTTT. It specifies CASRGDRIATEAFF. Filled out from reference TRBV5-4 and TRBJ1-1, the complete variable domain reads ETGVTQSPTHLIKTRGQQVTLRCSSQSGHNTVSWYQQALGQGPQFIFQYYREEENGRGNFPPRFSGLQFPNYSSELNVNALELDDSALYLCASRGDRIATEAFFGQGTRLTVV.

V usage is TRBV5-6 and J usage is TRBJ1-2, with unresolved D. The V and J ends lost 4 bases and 2 bases respectively, with 12 bases between them. Germline CDR1 is SGHDT and CDR2 is YYEEEE. The CDR3 spans 14 residues. CDR3 DNA: TGTGCCAGCAGCGCGGGAACAGAGAACTATGGCTACACCTTC. This translates into CASSAGTENYGYTF.

The chain has TRBV5-1 and TRBJ2-5; tentative D call: TRBD1 (6 bases). There are 14 residues in the CDR3. Trimming shortened V by 4 bases and J by 1 base, and 11 bases separated the two germline ends. Germline V lookup: CDR1 SGHRS, CDR2 YFSETQ. The CDR3, as DNA: TGCGCCAGCAGCCTAGGACAGAGCCAAGAGACCCAGTACTTC. Its translation: CASSLGQSQETQYF.

The chain uses TRBV30 and TRBJ2-2; possibly TRBD1 for D (6 bases). The length of the CDR3 is 14 residues. Trimming stripped 3 bases from V and 2 bases from J, with 10 bases between. Germline-derived CDR1 and CDR2 are GTSNPN and SVGIG (reference sequence). The chain's CDR3 is CAWRQGANTGELFF. CDR3 sequence (DNA): TGTGCCTGGAGACAGGGCGCCAACACCGGGGAGCTGTTTTTT.

V gene TRBV5-1 combines with J gene TRBJ2-2; TRBD2 agrees at 16 bases. Trimming at V came to 4 bases and at J to 5 bases, leaving 11 bases not matched to a gene. The CDR3 is 19 amino acids. Germline CDR1 reads SGHRS; CDR2 reads YFSETQ. CDR3 nucleotide sequence: TGCGCCAGCAGCCTCGGGACTAGCGGGGGGGCCTTAGGAACCGGGGAGCTGTTTTTT. It yields the protein CASSLGTSGGALGTGELFF.

This clone was seen only once. The chain combines TRBV6-5 with TRBJ2-1, with D perhaps TRBD2 (7 bases). Trimming removed 8 bases at V and 8 bases at J, with 16 bases between. The CDR3 runs 13 residues. CDR1 MNHEY and CDR2 SVGAGI come from the germline V gene. CDR3 loop: CASRGGGAHEQFF. CDR3 nucleotides: TGTGCCAGCCGCGGTGGGGGGGCCCATGAGCAGTTCTTC.

This clone was detected only a few times. This chain connects TRBV9 to TRBJ2-7; 8 bases are a match to TRBD2. The germline V gene encodes CDR1 SGDLS and CDR2 YYNGEE. With 1 base clipped from V and 3 bases from J, the junction kept 6 bases outside the gene matches. The CDR3 has 15 amino acids. The CDR3 is CASSVSGGVDYEQYF. Here the CDR3 DNA reads TGTGCCAGCAGCGTATCGGGAGGGGTCGACTACGAGCAGTACTTC.